This T cell receptor beta chain was captured in a study of cytomegalovirus exposure and HLA in healthy donors. Points from the study as a whole: Follow-up analysis seemed to connect common viral pathogens with several of the most significant clusters identified. Presence/absence results assume similar sequencing depth per donor, which may not hold. TCR beta sequences numbering 15,000 to 20,000 were associated with HLA alleles at 0.05 false discovery rate in a later analysis.

Germline V gives CDR1 MRHNA, CDR2 SNTAGT. This CDR3 has 14 amino acids. V gave up 4 bases and J gave up 6 bases, with 13 bases separating them. 13 Jbeta primers and 60 Vbeta primers were used for the PCR. Repertoires were generated with immunoSEQ multiplex PCR, while TCRdb's copy carries only in-frame clones and drops some. This sample has 60,000 to 75,000 clones; around 91% occur once, and the top ten carry around 10%. A remark on this clone: The antigen remains undetermined.

This clonotype originated in a woman under 40 in good health and CMV-seropositive. The sequencing input was PBMCs. The rearrangement uses TRBV6-4 and TRBJ2-1; D is perhaps TRBD2 (6 bases). The CDR3 DNA follows: TGTGCCAGCAGTGTCGTCGGGGGTGTCAATGAGCAGTTCTTC. It codes for CASSVVGGVNEQFF.